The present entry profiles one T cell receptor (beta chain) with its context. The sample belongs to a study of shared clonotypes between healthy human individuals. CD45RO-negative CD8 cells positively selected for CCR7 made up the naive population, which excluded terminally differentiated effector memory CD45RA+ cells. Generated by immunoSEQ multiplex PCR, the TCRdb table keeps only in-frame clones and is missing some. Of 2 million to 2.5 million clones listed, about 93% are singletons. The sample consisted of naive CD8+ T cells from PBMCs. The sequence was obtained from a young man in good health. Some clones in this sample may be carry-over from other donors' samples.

The CDR3: CASARWDGDRATYEQYF. CDR3 nucleotides: TGTGCCAGCGCTCGGTGGGATGGGGACAGGGCCACCTACGAGCAGTACTTC. The rearrangement uses TRBV7-9 and TRBJ2-7; 9 bases fit TRBD1. The CDR3 consists of 17 residues. The germline gives CDR1 SEHNR, CDR2 FQNEAQ (reference sequence). V was clipped by 8 bases and J by 2 bases; unmatched bases: 16. The full variable domain, completed using reference TRBV7-9 and TRBJ2-7, is DTGVSQNPRHKITKRGQNVTFRCDPISEHNRLYWYRQTLGQGPEFLTYFQNEAQLEKSRLLSDRFSAERPKGSFSTLEIQRTEQGDSAMYLCASARWDGDRATYEQYFGPGTRLTVT.